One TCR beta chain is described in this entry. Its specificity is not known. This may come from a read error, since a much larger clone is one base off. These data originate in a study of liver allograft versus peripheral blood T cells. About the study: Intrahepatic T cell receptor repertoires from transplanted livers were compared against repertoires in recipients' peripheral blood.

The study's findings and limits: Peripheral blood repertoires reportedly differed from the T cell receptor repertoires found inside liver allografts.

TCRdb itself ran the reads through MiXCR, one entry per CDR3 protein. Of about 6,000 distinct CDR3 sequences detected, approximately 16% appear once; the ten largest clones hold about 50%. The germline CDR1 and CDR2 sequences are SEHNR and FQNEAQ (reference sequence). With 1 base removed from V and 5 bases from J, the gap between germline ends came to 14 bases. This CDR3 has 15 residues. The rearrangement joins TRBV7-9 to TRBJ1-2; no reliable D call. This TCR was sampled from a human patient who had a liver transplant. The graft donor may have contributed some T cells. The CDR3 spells CASSLEWGGKYGYTF. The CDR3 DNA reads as TGTGCCAGCAGCTTAGAATGGGGAGGAAAATATGGCTACACCTTC.